This TCR beta chain was obtained from a study of cytomegalovirus exposure and HLA in healthy donors. In germline, CDR1 is MNHEY, CDR2 SMNVEV (reference sequence). This CDR3 has 15 residues. V lost 5 bases, J lost 2 bases, and 6 bases stayed unmatched. As to this clone: Its matching antigen is unknown.

General study points: The study listed approximately 160 cytomegalovirus-associated TCR beta chains.

13 Jbeta primers and 60 Vbeta primers were used for the PCR. TCRdb's copy holds only in-frame clones and misses some; the assay was immunoSEQ multiplex PCR. The table lists about 200,000 clones, about 72% of them singletons, with approximately 3.8% in the top ten. The TCR comes from a male donor in good health and CMV-seronegative. The V call is TRBV27, the J call TRBJ2-3; TRBD1 aligns across 8 bases. Sequencing was carried out using PBMCs. CDR3 nucleotides: TGTGCCAGCAGTCGACAGGGGCTGGACACAGATACGCAGTATTTT. It codes for CASSRQGLDTDTQYF.